Below are 29 T cell receptor beta chains sequenced from a single sample in a study of T cell repertoires in cytomegalovirus infection. MiXCR was run by TCRdb on the reads, yielding one entry per CDR3 protein. This table holds a few hundred thousand distinct CDR3 sequences, approximately 22% found once. The sample comprised CD8+ T cells from PBMCs. Receptors originate from a human donor in good health (CMV status not recorded). Some clones in this sample may be carry-over from other donors' samples.

Comments on this clonotype: This clone may be a read error of a much larger clone one base away. The genes are TRBV28 and TRBJ2-2, with D maybe TRBD2 (5 bases). This CDR3 spans 14 amino acids. CDR1 is MDHEN, CDR2 SYDVKM, per germline. The CDR3 loop reads CASSLTENTGELIF. For the CDR3, the DNA is TGTGCCAGCAGTCTTACAGAGAACACCGGGGAGCTGATTTTT.

This clonotype was seen a few times. The CDR3 coding sequence is TGTGCCAGCAGCCTTAGGACAGGGGGCTCTGGAAACACCATATATTTT. Protein product: CASSLRTGGSGNTIYF. This chain joins TRBV7-8 and TRBJ1-3; 10 nucleotides line up with TRBD1. The CDR3 covers 16 residues. The junction had 4 bases not matched to a gene; V was cut back by 5 bases and J by 0 bases. Germline assignment: CDR1 SGHVS and CDR2 FQNEAQ. Drawing the rest from reference TRBV7-8 and TRBJ1-3, the complete variable domain is GAGVSQSPRYKVAKRGQDVALRCDPISGHVSLFWYQQALGQGPEFLTYFQNEAQLDKSGLPSDRFFAERPEGSVSTLKIQRTQQEDSAVYLCASSLRTGGSGNTIYFGEGSWLTVV.

The table lists this clonotype with a few counts. The CDR3 is CASSPTSSGAKETQYF. The DNA for the CDR3 is TGTGCCAGCAGCCCCACCTCTAGCGGGGCTAAAGAGACCCAGTACTTC. V gene TRBV5-6 combines with J gene TRBJ2-5; 9 bases align to TRBD2. J gave up 3 bases and V 4 bases, and 10 bases lay outside the gene matches. The CDR3 runs to 16 residues. The V gene's germline CDR1 is SGHDT and CDR2 YYEEEE. Supplemented by reference TRBV5-6 and TRBJ2-5, the full variable domain reads DAGVTQSPTHLIKTRGQQVTLRCSPKSGHDTVSWYQQALGQGPQFIFQYYEEEERQRGNFPDRFSGHQFPNYSSELNVNALLLGDSALYLCASSPTSSGAKETQYFGPGTRLLVL.

The chain has TRBV13 and TRBJ2-7; D gene uncertain. The ends were cut back, 0 bases at V and 1 base at J, with 7 bases in the middle. Germline V gives CDR1 PRHDT, CDR2 FYEKMQ (reference sequence). The CDR3 contains 14 residues. The CDR3 loop is CASSLGIGSYEQYF. Written as DNA, the CDR3 is TGTGCCAGCAGCTTAGGGATCGGGTCCTACGAGCAGTACTTC. The entire variable domain, with the rest obtained from reference TRBV13 and TRBJ2-7, is as follows: AAGVIQSPRHLIKEKRETATLKCYPIPRHDTVYWYQQGPGQDPQFLISFYEKMQSDKGSIPDRFSAQQFSDYHSELNMSSLELGDSALYFCASSLGIGSYEQYFGPGTRLTVT.

This clonotype was detected only a few times. The V call is TRBV25-1, the J call TRBJ2-1, with TRBD2 identical over 11 bases. Germline assignment: CDR1 MGHDK and CDR2 SYGVNS. This CDR3 has 15 amino acids. V lost 2 bases to trimming and J lost 4 bases; unmatched junction nucleotides: 1. The CDR3 DNA follows: TGTGCCAGCAGTGAAGGGACTAGCGGTTACAATGAGCAGTTCTTC. Encoded protein: CASSEGTSGYNEQFF.

This clonotype was observed a few times. The chain combines TRBV7-9 with TRBJ2-7, with 10 bases matching TRBD1. The CDR3 is 18 amino acids. V lost 5 bases and J lost 5; bases outside the gene matches: 18. Germline V CDR1 and CDR2: SEHNR, FQNEAQ (reference sequence). In DNA form, the CDR3 reads TGTGCCAGCAGCCCCGAGGCCGCCCGGACAGGGGGAAGAGACGAGCAGTACTTC. It encodes CASSPEAARTGGRDEQYF.

In this sample, this clonotype turned up many times. The chain has TRBV7-6 and TRBJ2-7; 9 bases agree with TRBD1. The CDR3 runs 14 residues. The germline V gene has CDR1 SGHVS and CDR2 FNYEAQ. V lost 1 base to trimming and J lost 5 bases; unmatched junction nucleotides: 3. CDR3 nucleotide sequence: TGTGCCAGCAGCTTAGGGACAGGGGTCCACGAGCAGTACTTC. Its translation: CASSLGTGVHEQYF.

This clonotype was counted between two and nine times. This chain joins TRBV9 and TRBJ1-2; 7 positions match TRBD1. Germline V gene lookup returns CDR1 SGDLS and CDR2 YYNGEE. This CDR3 is built from 13 residues. Unmatched junction bases numbered 7, after V lost 4 bases and J lost 7 bases. In DNA form, the CDR3 reads TGTGCCAGCAGCACCGACAGGGATTTTGGCTACACCTTC. It specifies CASSTDRDFGYTF.

This clonotype has at least ten counts. V and J are TRBV7-8 and TRBJ2-7; 9 bases map to TRBD1. Germline V gene data show CDR1 as SGHVS and CDR2 as FQNEAQ. CDR3 length equals 16 residues. V shed 3 bases and J 0 bases; nucleotides not matched to a gene: 6. The CDR3 spells CASSFPGTGSSYEQYF. The CDR3 DNA follows: TGTGCCAGCAGCTTCCCGGGGACAGGGAGCTCCTACGAGCAGTACTTC.

V gene TRBV7-9 combines with J gene TRBJ1-1, with D possibly TRBD1 on 6 matching bases. Germline V lookup: CDR1 SEHNR, CDR2 FQNEAQ (reference sequence). V shed 2 bases and J shed 4 bases, with 14 bases lying between them. The CDR3 sequence is 15 residues long. The CDR3 here is CASSLSTGKSTEAFF. In DNA, the CDR3 is TGTGCCAGCAGCTTAAGTACAGGGAAGAGCACTGAAGCTTTCTTT. Looking up the rest from reference TRBV7-9 and TRBJ1-1 gives the full variable domain: DTGVSQNPRHKITKRGQNVTFRCDPISEHNRLYWYRQTLGQGPEFLTYFQNEAQLEKSRLLSDRFSAERPKGSFSTLEIQRTEQGDSAMYLCASSLSTGKSTEAFFGQGTRLTVV.

With respect to this clonotype: Since a much larger clone is just one base distant, this may be a read error. This chain joins TRBV11-3 and TRBJ2-3; 10 bases agree with TRBD1. The germline V gene has CDR1 SGHNT and CDR2 YENEEA. The CDR3 spans 16 residues. This CDR3 reads CGSSLRTGGWADTQYF. The CDR3 DNA is TGTGGCAGCAGCTTAAGGACAGGGGGTTGGGCAGATACGCAGTATTTT.

J is TRBJ1-4 and V is TRBV7-9; D ambiguous. With 5 bases removed from V and 5 bases from J, the gap between germline ends came to 12 bases. This CDR3 contains 14 residues. Looked up from germline, CDR1 is SEHNR and CDR2 is FQNEAQ (reference sequence). In DNA, the CDR3 is TGTGCCAGCAGCCCGCCCGGACTGAATGAAAAACTGTTTTTT. Protein sequence: CASSPPGLNEKLFF. The variable domain in full, completed from reference TRBV7-9 and TRBJ1-4, reads DTGVSQNPRHKITKRGQNVTFRCDPISEHNRLYWYRQTLGQGPEFLTYFQNEAQLEKSRLLSDRFSAERPKGSFSTLEIQRTEQGDSAMYLCASSPPGLNEKLFFGSGTQLSVL.

This chain joins TRBV2 and TRBJ1-1; D not certain. Trimming took 6 bases from V and 11 from J, leaving 16 bases between them. This CDR3 comprises 12 residues. Germline V lookup: CDR1 SNHLY, CDR2 FYNNEI. The CDR3 is CASSDLSPLAFF. Written as DNA, the CDR3 is TGTGCCAGCAGCGACCTATCTCCCTTGGCTTTCTTT.

This clonotype turned up a few times. The V gene is TRBV5-1, the J gene TRBJ2-7; perhaps D is TRBD1 or TRBD2 (6 bases each). The CDR3 consists of 14 residues. CDR1 and CDR2 (germline): SGHRS, YFSETQ. V lost 0 bases, J lost 5 bases, and 12 bases lay in between. The CDR3 nucleotides are TGCGCCAGCAGCTTGGTCGGGGGCTATGACGAGCAGTACTTC. This sequence encodes CASSLVGGYDEQYF.

In its sample, this clonotype was seen many times. This chain connects TRBV20-1 to TRBJ1-4; D possibly corresponds to TRBD1 (6 bases). V was pared by 3 bases and J by 7 bases, with 15 bases between. Germline V gene lookup returns CDR1 DFQATT and CDR2 SNEGSKA (reference sequence). This CDR3 contains 14 residues. DNA for the CDR3: TGCAGTGCTAGCATACCCAGGGGTGGTGAAAAACTGTTTTTT. It yields the protein CSASIPRGGEKLFF.

The CDR3: CASSLAGESEAFF. The DNA of the CDR3 is TGTGCCAGCAGCTTGGCGGGGGAGAGTGAAGCTTTCTTT. This chain joins TRBV5-4 and TRBJ1-1, with D maybe TRBD1 (5 bases). Germline V lookup: CDR1 SGHNT, CDR2 YYREEE (reference sequence). The CDR3 runs to 13 residues. V was pared by 0 bases and J by 7 bases, with 10 bases between. Using reference TRBV5-4 and TRBJ1-1 for the parts outside the CDR3, the full variable domain is ETGVTQSPTHLIKTRGQQVTLRCSSQSGHNTVSWYQQALGQGPQFIFQYYREEENGRGNFPPRFSGLQFPNYSSELNVNALELDDSALYLCASSLAGESEAFFGQGTRLTVV.

V is TRBV5-6 and J is TRBJ2-1, with D perhaps matching TRBD2 (7 bases). The CDR3 spans 13 residues. Trimming stripped 3 bases from V and 8 bases from J, with 12 bases between. The V gene's germline CDR1 is SGHDT and CDR2 YYEEEE. The CDR3: CASSSQGGDEQFF. The CDR3 DNA follows: TGTGCCAGCAGCTCCCAAGGGGGGGATGAGCAGTTCTTC.

CDR3 sequence reads: CASSLALEYGEQYF. CDR3 sequence (DNA): TGTGCCAGCAGCTTAGCGCTGGAGTACGGCGAGCAGTACTTC. The J gene is TRBJ2-7, the V gene TRBV7-9; unclear D gene. The V end was cut by 0 bases, the J end by 6 bases, with 12 bases between. The CDR3 runs to 14 residues. Germline CDR1 SEHNR, CDR2 FQNEAQ (reference sequence).

The V and J genes are TRBV7-2 and TRBJ2-5; 9 bases are shared with TRBD1. The germline V gene has CDR1 SGHTA and CDR2 FQGNSA. The CDR3 length is 16 residues. J gave up 3 bases and V 2 bases, and 7 bases lay outside the gene matches. The CDR3 DNA is TGTGCCAGCAGCTTACGGGACAGGGTGTGGAAAGAGACCCAGTACTTC. Translation gives CASSLRDRVWKETQYF.

This clonotype was seen only a few times. The genes are TRBV28 and TRBJ1-6; possibly TRBD1 for D (5 bases). Germline V gene sequence: CDR1 MDHEN, CDR2 SYDVKM. The V and J ends lost 7 bases and 9 bases respectively, with 16 bases between them. The CDR3 runs 14 residues. The CDR3 bases are TGTGCCAGCACGTTCCGGCAGGGCGGTTCACCCCTCCACTTT. Translating gives CASTFRQGGSPLHF.

This clonotype turned up a few times. The rearrangement links TRBV7-9 to TRBJ2-7; 8 positions match TRBD1. The germline V gene encodes CDR1 SEHNR and CDR2 FQNEAQ (reference sequence). The CDR3 is made up of 14 amino acids. J gave up 0 bases and V 6 bases, and 4 bases lay outside the gene matches. The DNA of the CDR3 is TGTGCCAGCAGGACGACAGGGGTCTCCTACGAGCAGTACTTC. Translation gives CASRTTGVSYEQYF.

This clonotype was recorded a few times. J is TRBJ2-1 and V is TRBV28, with unresolved D. Germline V gene lookup returns CDR1 MDHEN and CDR2 SYDVKM. There are 14 residues in the CDR3. V lost 3 bases to trimming and J lost 8 bases, with 14 bases between them. DNA of the CDR3: TGTGCCAGCAGTTTGGGTAGTTCGATTGATGAGCAGTTCTTC. It specifies CASSLGSSIDEQFF.

The chain links TRBV29-1 to TRBJ2-1; a weak D match, TRBD2 (7 bases). The CDR3 is made up of 15 amino acids. V was clipped by 2 bases and J by 2 bases, with 13 bases between them. Germline V CDR1 and CDR2: SQVTM, ANQGSEA. CDR3 protein: CSVETRGQTYNEQFF. The CDR3 DNA sequence: TGCAGCGTTGAAACGCGGGGGCAGACCTACAATGAGCAGTTCTTC.

This sequence joins TRBV7-8 and TRBJ1-1, with D maybe TRBD1 (6 bases). V lost 5 bases and J lost 4, with 14 bases in between. Germline V lookup: CDR1 SGHVS, CDR2 FQNEAQ. The CDR3 sequence is 14 residues long. The CDR3 region has the DNA TGTGCCAGCAGCCCACCCGGGGGCCTCACTGAAGCTTTCTTT. Translated: CASSPPGGLTEAFF.

The chain is built from TRBV7-9 and TRBJ2-4; D is ambiguous. Germline CDR1 is SEHNR and CDR2 is FQNEAQ (reference sequence). The CDR3 extends over 12 amino acids. V shed 0 bases and J shed 7 bases, with 4 bases lying between them. CDR3 region: CASSLAGNIQYF. The CDR3 nucleotides are TGTGCCAGCAGCTTAGCCGGGAACATTCAGTACTTC.

This clonotype has a single count. The chain is built from TRBV7-2 and TRBJ1-1; tentative D call: TRBD1 (5 bases). V was clipped by 5 bases and J by 0 bases, with 7 bases between them. CDR3 length: 13 residues. Germline loops: CDR1 SGHTA, CDR2 FQGNSA. The DNA of the CDR3 is TGTACCAGCAGCGAACAGGTGAACACTGAAGCTTTCTTT. Residues: CTSSEQVNTEAFF.

The V call is TRBV7-9, the J call TRBJ2-5, with D perhaps being TRBD1 or TRBD2 (6 bases each). V lost 2 bases and J lost 8, with 12 bases in between. CDR1 is SEHNR, CDR2 FQNEAQ, per germline (reference sequence). The CDR3 covers 13 residues. CDR3 region: CASSLSGAGTQYF. The DNA for the CDR3 is TGTGCCAGCAGCTTATCGGGGGCTGGCACCCAGTACTTC.

The chain uses TRBV2 and TRBJ2-3; the match to TRBD2 covers 11 bases. CDR1 and CDR2 from the germline V gene are SNHLY and FYNNEI. With V trimmed by 2 bases and J by 5 bases, 6 bases remained unmatched. The CDR3 sequence is 16 residues long. Written as DNA, the CDR3 is TGTGCCAGCAGTGAACTTAGCGGGGGGGCCCGAGATACGCAGTATTTT. The encoded protein is CASSELSGGARDTQYF.

This clonotype was recorded many times. The chain joins TRBV7-9 to TRBJ1-1; a weak D match, TRBD1 (6 bases). Deletions cut 6 bases from V and 5 bases from J, with 16 bases between. CDR3 size: 14 residues. Germline CDR1 reads SEHNR; CDR2 reads FQNEAQ (reference sequence). CDR3 DNA sequence: TGTGCCAGCAGATTGGGGGGGGCCGGGACTGAAGCTTTCTTT. Translating it yields CASRLGGAGTEAFF.